This T cell receptor beta chain was sequenced in a study of cytomegalovirus exposure and HLA in healthy donors. The CDR3 contains 15 residues. CDR1 is SGHRS and CDR2 is YFSETQ in the germline V gene. Trimming took 4 bases from V and 4 from J, leaving 15 bases between them. Profiled with immunoSEQ multiplex PCR; TCRdb holds only in-frame clones, not every one. This repertoire shows about 130,000 clones, 94% found once; its top ten account for roughly 1.2%. The chain is built from TRBV5-1 and TRBJ2-1; D possibly corresponds to TRBD2 (5 bases). This receptor was taken from a woman aged 18-35 years in good health and CMV-seronegative. Sequencing input: PBMCs. CDR3 amino acids: CASSEGIARYNEQFF. CDR3 sequence (DNA): TGCGCCAGCAGCGAGGGAATAGCGCGATACAATGAGCAGTTCTTC.